Described below is a single TCR beta chain sequence and its context. The PCR employed 60 Vbeta primers together with 13 Jbeta primers. Clones were sequenced by immunoSEQ multiplex PCR, and TCRdb holds only the in-frame ones, with some missing. The listing records 150,000 to 250,000 clones. The data belong to a study of cytomegalovirus exposure and HLA in healthy donors. The V gene end was trimmed by 2 bases and the J gene end by 5 bases; junction bases not matched to a gene: 6. Germline V CDR1 and CDR2: MGHRA, YSYEKL. The CDR3 is 16 amino acids. The TCR was taken from a boy younger than 18 in good health and CMV-seronegative. Sequenced material: PBMCs. The J gene is TRBJ1-4, the V gene TRBV4-1; 9 bases match TRBD1. Written as DNA, the CDR3 is TGCGCCAGCAGCCAATCAGACAGGGGGGTCAATGAAAAACTGTTTTTT. Protein: CASSQSDRGVNEKLFF.